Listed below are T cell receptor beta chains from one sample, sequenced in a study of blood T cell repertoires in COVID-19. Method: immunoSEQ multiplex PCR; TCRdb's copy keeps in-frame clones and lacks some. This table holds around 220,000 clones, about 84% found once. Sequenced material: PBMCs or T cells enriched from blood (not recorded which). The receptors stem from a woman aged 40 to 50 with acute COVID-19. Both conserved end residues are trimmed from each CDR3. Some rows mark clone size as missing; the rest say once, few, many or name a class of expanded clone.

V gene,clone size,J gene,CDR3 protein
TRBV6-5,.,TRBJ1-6,ASRLTGDNSPLH
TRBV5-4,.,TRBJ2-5,ASSATEYQETQY
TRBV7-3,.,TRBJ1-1,ASMPQAGGVGTEAF
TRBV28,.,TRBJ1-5,ASTLNSQGQMGNQPQH
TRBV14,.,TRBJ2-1,ASSHETGGYVNEQF
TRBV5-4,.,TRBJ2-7,ASSLGAGGPREQY
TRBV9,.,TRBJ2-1,ASSSLAGAFNEQF
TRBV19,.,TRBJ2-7,ASSIKGQDTSYEQY
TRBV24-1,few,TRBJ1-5,ATQTGGNQPQH
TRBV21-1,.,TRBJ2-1,ASSKGQGNEQF
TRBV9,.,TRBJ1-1,ASSVALNTEAF
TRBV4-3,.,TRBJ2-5,ASSQDREVETQY
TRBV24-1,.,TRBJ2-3,ATSGTGLAEPSTDTQY
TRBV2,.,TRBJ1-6,ASTYRGNNSPLH
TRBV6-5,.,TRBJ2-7,ASSLDSPSSYEQY
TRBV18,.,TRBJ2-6,ASSPISDSGANVLT
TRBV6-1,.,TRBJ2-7,ASSERAGTGPYEQY
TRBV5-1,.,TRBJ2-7,ASSFEQLGEQY
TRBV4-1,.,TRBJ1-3,ASSYTGESGNTIY
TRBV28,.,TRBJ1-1,ASTLYRGAGTEAF
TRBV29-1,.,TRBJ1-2,SVENGQGKHDGYT
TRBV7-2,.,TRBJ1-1,ASSVAGRKVNTEAF
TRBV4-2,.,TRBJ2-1,ASSQGYEGNEQF
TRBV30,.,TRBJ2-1,AWSPLAIYNEQF
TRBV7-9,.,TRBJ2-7,ASSLPGLAGAGDEQY
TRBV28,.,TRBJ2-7,ASSPLHEGDEQY
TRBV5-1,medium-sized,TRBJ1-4,ASSLTVGTNEKLF
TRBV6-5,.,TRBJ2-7,ASSYSVGDYEQY
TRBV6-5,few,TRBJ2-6,ASSYGSSGANVLT
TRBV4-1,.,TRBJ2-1,ASSQDIRRARNEQF
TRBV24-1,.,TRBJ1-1,ATSDSLTGVVDTEAF
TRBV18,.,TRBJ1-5,ASSTGTGGLRSNQPQH
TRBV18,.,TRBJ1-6,ASSLVAGQGHSPLH
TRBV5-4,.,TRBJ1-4,ASSQPGQFNEKLF
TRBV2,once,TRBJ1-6,ASREDRGGSPLH